This TCR beta chain comes out of a study of Ad26.COV2.S vaccination and SARS-CoV-2 variants. The CDR3 contains 15 residues. Losses at the gene ends were 5 bases for V and 9 bases for J; bases not matched to a gene: 10. The germline V gene has CDR1 MDHEN and CDR2 SYDVKM. Described treatment: roughly 20 received Ad26.COV2.S at low or high dose, single or two shots; several received placebo; per-sample allocation not given. Sampling happened 63 days after the first vaccine or placebo injection. Assay used: immunoSEQ multiplex PCR; TCRdb lists only in-frame clones, some missing. This table has about half a million clones, 70% to 90% appearing once.

The J gene is TRBJ1-6, the V gene TRBV28; 7 nucleotides line up with TRBD1. This receptor was identified in a person between 18 and 60 years old who received the Ad26.COV2.S COVID-19 vaccine or a placebo. The specimen was peripheral blood, collected in a trial of Ad26.COV2.S vaccine versus placebo. CDR3 residues: CASSLPGQLGSPLHF. In DNA, the CDR3 is TGTGCCAGCAGTCTCCCGGGACAGCTGGGTTCACCCCTCCACTTT.